The TCR beta chain described here comes from a study of tissue T cells after allogeneic stem cell transplantation. Produced via immunoSEQ multiplex PCR; TCRdb's table is partial and in-frame only. The profile shows about 4,700 clones, 69% of them singletons. Trimming removed 5 bases at V and 0 bases at J, with 10 bases between. CDR1 MGHRA and CDR2 YSYEKL come from the germline V gene. This CDR3 is 14 amino acids long. Gastrointestinal graft-versus-host disease was present in all patients, each treated with several therapy lines. Autopsy tissues spanned esophagus to rectum, liver, skin, and lymphoid organs including spleen. Points on this clone: Its antigen is undetermined.

Findings and limits, study-wide: Across patients, clones rarely overlapped, yet motif clusters were shared tissue-specifically. Blood and spleen captured only part of the tissue TCR repertoire.

This receptor was identified in a female patient aged 18 to 50 with steroid-refractory graft-versus-host disease after an allogeneic stem cell transplant. Some T cells may be the graft donor's. Sample: duodenal tissue, taken at autopsy. The rearrangement joins TRBV4-1 to TRBJ2-5; D is unclear. CDR3 protein: CASSYIKYQETQYF. As DNA, the CDR3 is TGCGCCAGCAGCTATATCAAGTACCAAGAGACCCAGTACTTC.